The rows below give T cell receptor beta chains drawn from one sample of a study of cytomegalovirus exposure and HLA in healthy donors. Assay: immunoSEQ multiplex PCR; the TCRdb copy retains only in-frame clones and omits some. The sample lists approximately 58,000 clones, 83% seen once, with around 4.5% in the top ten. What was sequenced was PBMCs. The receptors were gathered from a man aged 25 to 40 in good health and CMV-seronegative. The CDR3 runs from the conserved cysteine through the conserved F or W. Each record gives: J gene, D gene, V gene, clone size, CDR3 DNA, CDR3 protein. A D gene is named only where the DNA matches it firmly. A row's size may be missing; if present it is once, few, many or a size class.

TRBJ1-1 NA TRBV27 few TGTGCCAGCAGTTCTATCGGGACTGGAGGGGCTTTCTTT CASSSIGTGGAFF
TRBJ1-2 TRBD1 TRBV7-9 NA TGTTCCAGCAGCATACCCTCCGGGACAGGGGGAAGTCATGGCTACACCTTC CSSSIPSGTGGSHGYTF
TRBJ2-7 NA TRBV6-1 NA TGTGCCAGCAGTGAAGCGCTTAGTTACTACGAGCAGTACTTC CASSEALSYYEQYF
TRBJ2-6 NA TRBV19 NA TGTGCCAGTAGATCACAGGTTTTTGGGGCCAACGTCCTGACTTTC CASRSQVFGANVLTF
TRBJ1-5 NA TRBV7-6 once TGTGCCAGCAGCTTAGGAACAGGGACCATTAGCAATCAGCCCCAGCATTTT CASSLGTGTISNQPQHF
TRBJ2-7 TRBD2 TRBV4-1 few TGCGCCACGGGAAGCGGGGGCTACGAGCAGTACTTC CATGSGGYEQYF
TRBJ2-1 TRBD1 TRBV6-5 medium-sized TGTGCCAGCAGTCCGGGACAGACTCTTAGTGAGCAGTTCTTC CASSPGQTLSEQFF
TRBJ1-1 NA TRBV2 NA TGTGCCAGCAGTGCCCTGGCCTTCATGAACACTGAAGCTTTCTTT CASSALAFMNTEAFF
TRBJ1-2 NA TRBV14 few TGTGCCAGCAGCCAAGTGGTGGCTCCCTATGGCTACACCTTC CASSQVVAPYGYTF
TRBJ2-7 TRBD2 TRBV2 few TGTGCCAGCAGTGGGCGGGGGGAGCAGTACTTC CASSGRGEQYF
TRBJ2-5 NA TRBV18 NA TGTGCCAGCTCACCCCTCTCAGAGACCCAGTACTTC CASSPLSETQYF
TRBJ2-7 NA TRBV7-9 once TGTTCCAGCAGCCCGATAGGGGCGTACGAGCAGTACTTC CSSSPIGAYEQYF
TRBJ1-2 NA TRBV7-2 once TGTGCCAGCAGCTTAGCGTACAGCACCTATGGCTACACCTTC CASSLAYSTYGYTF
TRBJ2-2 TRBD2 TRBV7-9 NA TGTGCCAGCAGCTTTGGTCCACTAGCGGGAGGGCCCCGAACCGGGGAGCTGTTTTTT CASSFGPLAGGPRTGELFF
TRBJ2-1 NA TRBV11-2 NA TGTGCCAGCAGCTTGGGTACAGGACAGTACAATGAGCAGTTCTTC CASSLGTGQYNEQFF
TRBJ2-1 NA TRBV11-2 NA TGTGCCAGCAGCTTAGTCCGCGACAATGAGCAGTTCTTC CASSLVRDNEQFF
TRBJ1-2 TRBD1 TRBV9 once TGTGCCAGCAGCGGTCTACAGGGGGCGGGAGGCTACACCTTC CASSGLQGAGGYTF
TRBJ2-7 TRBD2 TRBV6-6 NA TGTGCCAGCACCTGGACTAGCCTCTACGAGCAGTACTTC CASTWTSLYEQYF
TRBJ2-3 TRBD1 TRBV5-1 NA TGCGCCAGCAGCGGCCGGGACAGACCCACAGATACGCAGTATTTT CASSGRDRPTDTQYF
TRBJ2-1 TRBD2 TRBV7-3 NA TGTGCCAGCAGCTTAAAGGGAGGGAATGAGCAGTTCTTC CASSLKGGNEQFF
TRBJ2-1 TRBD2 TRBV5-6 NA TGTGCCAGCAGCTTGTGGCGGGGGGGCGGGAATAAGCAGTTCTTC CASSLWRGGGNKQFF
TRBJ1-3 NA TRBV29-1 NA TGCAGCGTATACAGGGCCCCTGGAAACACCATATATTTT CSVYRAPGNTIYF
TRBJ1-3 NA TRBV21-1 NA TGTGCCAGCAGCACAAATAACCCCCCCCTCCTACTCGCCATATATTTT CASSTNNPPLLLAIYF
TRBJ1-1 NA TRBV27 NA TGTGCCAGCAGTTTGGTCGGGGGGAACACTGAGGCTTTCTTT CASSLVGGNTEAFF
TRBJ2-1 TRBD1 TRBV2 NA TGTGCCAGCAGTCGAGACAGGGGGCCGAATGAGCAGTTCTTC CASSRDRGPNEQFF
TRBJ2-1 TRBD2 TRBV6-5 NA TGTGCCAGCAGTTCCGAGGGACTAGCGGGTGCTGAGCAGTTCTTC CASSSEGLAGAEQFF
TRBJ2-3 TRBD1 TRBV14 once TGTGCCAGCAGCCGGACAGGGGTGAATACGCAGTATTTT CASSRTGVNTQYF
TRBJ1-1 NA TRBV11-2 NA TGTGCCAGCAGCTTAGTGGGGGCGACGGGCACTGAAGCTTTCTTT CASSLVGATGTEAFF
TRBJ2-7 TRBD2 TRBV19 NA TGTGCCAGTAGTATAAAGGCGCGGACTAGCGGGAGCGTATACGAGCAGTACTTC CASSIKARTSGSVYEQYF
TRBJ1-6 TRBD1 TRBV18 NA TGTGCCAGCTCAAGACAGGGGGCTGAGAATTCACCCCTCCACTTT CASSRQGAENSPLHF
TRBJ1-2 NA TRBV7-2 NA TGTGCCAGCAGCTTAGACCAACTATCTTATGGCTACACCTTC CASSLDQLSYGYTF
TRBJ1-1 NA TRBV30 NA TGTGCCTGGACATCAGTGAACACTGAAGCTTTCTTT CAWTSVNTEAFF
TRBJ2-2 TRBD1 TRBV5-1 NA TGCGCCAGCAGCGTCCGGGACAGACACACCGGGGAGCTGTTTTTT CASSVRDRHTGELFF
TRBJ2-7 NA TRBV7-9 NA TGTGCCAGCAGCTTTGGGACACCGAGCTCCTACGAGCAGTACTTC CASSFGTPSSYEQYF
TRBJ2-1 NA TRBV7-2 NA TGTGCCAGCAGCTTCCGGGGAGCCACCTACAATGAGCAGTTCTTC CASSFRGATYNEQFF
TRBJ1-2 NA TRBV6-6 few TGTGCCAGCAGTTCAGACACGGACTATGGCTACACCTTC CASSSDTDYGYTF
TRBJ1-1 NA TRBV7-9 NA TGTGCCAGCAGCCGTATCGAGGAACCCGGCGCTGAAGCTTTCTTT CASSRIEEPGAEAFF
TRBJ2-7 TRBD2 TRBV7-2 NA TGTGCCAGCAGCCCCCTAGCGGGAGTTCGCTACGAGCAGTACTTC CASSPLAGVRYEQYF